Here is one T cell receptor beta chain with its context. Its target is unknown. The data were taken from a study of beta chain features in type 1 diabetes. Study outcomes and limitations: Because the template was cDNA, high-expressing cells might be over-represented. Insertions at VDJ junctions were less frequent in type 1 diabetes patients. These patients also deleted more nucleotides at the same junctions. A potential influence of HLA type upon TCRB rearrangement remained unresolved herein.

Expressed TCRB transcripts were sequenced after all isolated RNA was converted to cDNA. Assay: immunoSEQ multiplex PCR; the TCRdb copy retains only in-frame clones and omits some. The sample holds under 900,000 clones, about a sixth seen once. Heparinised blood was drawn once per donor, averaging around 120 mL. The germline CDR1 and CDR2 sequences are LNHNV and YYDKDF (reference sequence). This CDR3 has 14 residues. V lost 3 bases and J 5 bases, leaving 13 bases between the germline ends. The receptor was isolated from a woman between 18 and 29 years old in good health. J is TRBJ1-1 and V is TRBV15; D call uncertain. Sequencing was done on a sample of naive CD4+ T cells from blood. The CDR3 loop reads CATSSYTDGTEAFF. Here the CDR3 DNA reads TGTGCCACCAGCAGTTATACGGACGGGACTGAAGCTTTCTTT.